This entry lists 10 T cell receptor beta chains sequenced from one sample in a study of blood T cell repertoires in COVID-19. Profiling relied on immunoSEQ multiplex PCR, and the TCRdb table lists in-frame clones only, not all of them. The sample lists approximately 140,000 clones; roughly 84% were seen once. Sequenced input: peripheral blood. All receptors come from a woman aged 60-70 years with acute or convalescent COVID-19.

The chain employs TRBV21-1 and TRBJ1-2; TRBD1 is the table's D call and was not checked against the DNA. TRBV21-1 is a pseudogene segment. The CDR3 loop spans 16 amino acids. In nucleotides, the CDR3 is TGTGCCAGCAGCAAAGCGGGGGCCGTCAAGGATTATGGCTACACCTTC. Amino acids: CASSKAGAVKDYGYTF.

CDR3 nucleotide sequence: TGTGCCAGCAGCTTGCAGGGGAGTGAGACCCAGTACTTC. Amino acid sequence: CASSLQGSETQYF. This sequence joins TRBV5-6 and TRBJ2-5; possible D gene TRBD1, 6 bases. This CDR3 is 13 amino acids long. Looked up from germline, CDR1 is SGHDT and CDR2 is YYEEEE. The V end was cut by 1 base, the J end by 5 bases, with 9 bases between.

V gene TRBV7-2 combines with J gene TRBJ2-7; the match to TRBD2 covers 12 bases. The length of the CDR3 is 18 residues. With 5 bases clipped from V and 4 bases from J, the junction kept 15 bases outside the gene matches. Germline V gene data show CDR1 as SGHTA and CDR2 as FQGNSA. Here the CDR3 reads CASSLRSTSGGLGYEQYF. CDR3 nucleotides: TGTGCCAGCAGCCTCCGATCGACTAGCGGGGGCCTGGGGTACGAGCAGTACTTC.

The genes are TRBV27 and TRBJ1-2; D uncertain. Trimming removed 6 bases at V and 5 bases at J, with 16 bases between. Germline-derived CDR1 and CDR2 are MNHEY and SMNVEV (reference sequence). The CDR3 has 14 residues. The CDR3 nucleotides read TGTGCCAGCAGGGAGGTAGGGCAGCAGTATGGCTACACCTTC. It encodes CASREVGQQYGYTF.

The chain links TRBV14 to TRBJ1-2; D gene uncertain. Trimming left V 0 bases short and J 1 base short, with 12 bases between. The CDR3 consists of 16 residues. CDR1 SGHDN and CDR2 FVKESK come from the germline V gene. In DNA form, the CDR3 reads TGTGCCAGCAGCCAAGATTACGGGGATTTTAACTATGGCTACACCTTC. It translates to CASSQDYGDFNYGYTF.

This chain connects TRBV7-9 to TRBJ1-2, with 8 bases identical to TRBD1. Germline lookup yields CDR1 SEHNR and CDR2 FQNEAQ (reference sequence). The V gene end was trimmed by 7 bases and the J gene end by 7 bases; junction bases not matched to a gene: 11. This CDR3 region has 14 residues. The DNA of the CDR3 is TGTGCCAGCACCTTCGGACAGGGTAATACTGGCTACACCTTC. Translated: CASTFGQGNTGYTF.

The V and J genes are TRBV14 and TRBJ1-4; maybe TRBD1 (6 bases). The germline gives CDR1 SGHDN, CDR2 FVKESK. This CDR3 comprises 15 residues. The ends were cut back, 4 bases at V and 4 bases at J, with 13 bases in the middle. In DNA, the CDR3 is TGTGCCAGCAGCCTCTTGGGGGCCCTTAATGAAAAACTGTTTTTT. Translated: CASSLLGALNEKLFF.

V is TRBV7-6 and J is TRBJ1-3, with D perhaps matching TRBD1 (6 bases). The germline gives CDR1 SGHVS, CDR2 FNYEAQ. V lost 1 base to trimming and J lost 5 bases, with 18 bases between them. This CDR3 region has 17 residues. The chain's CDR3 is CASSLGVLQGRRNTIYF. CDR3 nucleotide sequence: TGTGCCAGCAGCTTAGGGGTTCTTCAGGGGCGTAGAAACACCATATATTTT.

The chain uses TRBV6-1 and TRBJ1-5, with 7 nucleotides matching TRBD1. The CDR3 length is 14 residues. With V trimmed by 2 bases and J by 4 bases, 2 bases remained unmatched. Germline CDR1 reads MNHNS; CDR2 reads SASEGT. The CDR3 region is CASSESGGNQPQHF. The CDR3 DNA follows: TGTGCCAGCAGTGAATCAGGGGGAAATCAGCCCCAGCATTTT.

Only one count was recorded for this clone. V is TRBV19 and J is TRBJ1-4; 7 bases align to TRBD1. The germline gives CDR1 LNHDA, CDR2 SQIVND (reference sequence). This CDR3 spans 17 amino acids. Trimming cost V 3 bases and J 1 base; bases outside gene matches: 8. Written as DNA, the CDR3 is TGTGCCAGTAGTATCCTCGGACCAGGGGGAACTAATGAAAAACTGTTTTTT. The encoded protein is CASSILGPGGTNEKLFF.